This T cell receptor beta chain was sequenced for a study of OX40 agonist ivuxolimab in advanced cancers. Study information: A male proportion of under 90% was recorded, with mean age about 60 years and range 23 to 79.

CDR3 size: 18 residues. V was clipped by 4 bases and J by 1 base, with 23 bases between them. CDR1 and CDR2 (germline): SGHRS, YFSETQ. Profiled with immunoSEQ multiplex PCR; TCRdb holds only in-frame clones, not every one. The sample yields around 56,000 clones, roughly 86% seen once. The TCR sequence derives from an adult with an advanced solid tumor such as melanoma, head and neck, liver or kidney cancer. The chain couples TRBV5-1 to TRBJ1-2; weak D call: TRBD1 (5 bases). Sequenced here: CD4+ or CD8+ T cells sorted from blood, sampled in a trial of the OX40 agonist ivuxolimab. DNA of the CDR3: TGCGCCAGCAGCCCGGAGTTGGCTAGGGACTACATTAACTATGGCTACACCTTC. This sequence encodes CASSPELARDYINYGYTF.